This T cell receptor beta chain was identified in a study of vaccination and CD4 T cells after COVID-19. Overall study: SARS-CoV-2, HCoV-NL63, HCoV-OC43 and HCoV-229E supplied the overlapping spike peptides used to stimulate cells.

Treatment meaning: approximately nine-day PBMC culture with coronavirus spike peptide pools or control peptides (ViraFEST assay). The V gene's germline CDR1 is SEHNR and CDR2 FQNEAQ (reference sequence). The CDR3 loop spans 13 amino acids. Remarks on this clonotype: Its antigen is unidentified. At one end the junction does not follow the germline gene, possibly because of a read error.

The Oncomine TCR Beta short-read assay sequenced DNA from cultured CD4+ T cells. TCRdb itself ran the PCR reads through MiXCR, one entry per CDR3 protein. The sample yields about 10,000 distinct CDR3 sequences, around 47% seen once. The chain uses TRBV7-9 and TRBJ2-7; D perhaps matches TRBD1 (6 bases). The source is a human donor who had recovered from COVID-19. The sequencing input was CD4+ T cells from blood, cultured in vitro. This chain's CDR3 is CASSQRTAYEQYF. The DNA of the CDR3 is TGCGCCAGCAGCCAGCGGACAGCCTACGAGCAGTACTTC.